These 21 T cell receptor beta chains were all obtained from the same sample, sequenced in a study of T-cell memory formation after mild COVID-19. TCRdb independently ran MiXCR on the 5' RACE reads; one entry per CDR3 protein. In the table there are fewer than 250,000 distinct CDR3 sequences, around 27% of which are singletons. Material for sequencing was PBMCs or a T cell subset sorted from them (not recorded which). The receptors were sampled from an adult woman who had mild COVID-19 (a few samples of this study predate the infection). Cell type and time point are not known.

The chain has TRBV5-5 and TRBJ2-7, with D possibly TRBD2 on 7 matching bases. V lost 5 bases, J lost 0 bases, and 18 bases lay in between. Per germline, CDR1 SGHKS and CDR2 YYEKEE (reference sequence). This CDR3 is built from 16 residues. The CDR3 DNA is TGTGCCAGCAGTGGGTCCGGGGGGCTCAGCTCCTACGAGCAGTACTTC. This gives the protein CASSGSGGLSSYEQYF.

The rearrangement joins TRBV29-1 to TRBJ1-1; TRBD1 might be the D (5 bases). The germline gives CDR1 SQVTM, CDR2 ANQGSEA. CDR3 length: 13 amino acids. With 1 base removed from V and 4 bases from J, the gap between germline ends came to 10 bases. The CDR3 protein is CSVEGQGGTEAFF. CDR3 in DNA: TGCAGCGTTGAAGGGCAGGGCGGCACTGAAGCTTTCTTT.

The V and J genes are TRBV29-1 and TRBJ2-2, with a possible D match to TRBD2 (6 bases). V lost 5 bases to trimming and J lost 2 bases, with 12 bases between them. CDR3 length: 14 residues. Looked up from germline, CDR1 is SQVTM and CDR2 is ANQGSEA. The CDR3 sequence: CSVSGQDNTGELFF. The CDR3 nucleotides are TGCAGCGTTAGCGGGCAGGATAACACCGGGGAGCTGTTTTTT.

V usage is TRBV29-1 and J usage is TRBJ2-3; D gene ambiguous. The CDR3 length is 11 residues. Trimming left V 5 bases short and J 6 bases short, with 9 bases between. CDR1 is SQVTM, CDR2 ANQGSEA, per germline. The chain's CDR3 is CSVYLMDTQYF. CDR3 nucleotides: TGCAGCGTTTACCTAATGGATACGCAGTATTTT.

The chain recombines TRBV9 with TRBJ1-1, with D perhaps matching TRBD1 (6 bases). Trimming left V 4 bases short and J 0 bases short, with 13 bases between. This CDR3 is 15 amino acids long. Germline V gene lookup returns CDR1 SGDLS and CDR2 YYNGEE. CDR3 protein: CASSPRQDMNTEAFF. CDR3 bases: TGTGCCAGCAGCCCCAGACAGGACATGAACACTGAAGCTTTCTTT.

CDR3 in DNA: TGTGCCAGCAGTTACTCGCCGGTCTACGACTACTATGGCTACACCTTC. Translated, it gives CASSYSPVYDYYGYTF. This rearrangement joins TRBV6-5 to TRBJ1-2; D is ambiguous. Germline CDR1 and CDR2: MNHEY and SVGAGI. V was pared by 0 bases and J by 3 bases, with 14 bases between. The CDR3 covers 16 residues.

The table lists this clonotype with a few counts. The chain joins TRBV7-9 to TRBJ2-6; tentatively, D is TRBD2 (5 bases). From germline, CDR1 is SEHNR and CDR2 FQNEAQ (reference sequence). V was trimmed by 8 bases and J by 2 bases, leaving 16 bases between them. The CDR3 sequence is 16 residues long. The CDR3 coding sequence is TGTGCCAGCCCCACCTCGGGGTCCCCTGGGGCCAACGTCCTGACTTTC. Its protein is CASPTSGSPGANVLTF.

The V and J genes are TRBV7-2 and TRBJ2-3, with unresolved D. The CDR3 has 13 residues. Per germline, CDR1 SGHTA and CDR2 FQGNSA. Trimming stripped 4 bases from V and 0 bases from J, with 5 bases between. CDR3 protein: CASSWPSTDTQYF. CDR3 coding DNA: TGTGCCAGCAGCTGGCCAAGCACAGATACGCAGTATTTT. The full variable domain, rest sourced from reference TRBV7-2 and TRBJ2-3, is GAGVSQSPSNKVTEKGKDVELRCDPISGHTALYWYRQSLGQGLEFLIYFQGNSAPDKSGLPSDRFSAERTGGSVSTLTIQRTQQEDSAVYLCASSWPSTDTQYFGPGTRLTVL.

The chain employs TRBV2 and TRBJ1-1, with D tentatively TRBD1 (5 bases). CDR1 and CDR2 from the germline V gene are SNHLY and FYNNEI. This CDR3 comprises 14 residues. Between the trimmed V and J ends, which lost 7 bases and 1 base, there was a span of 13 bases. CDR3 residues: CASTKKGANTEAFF. DNA of the CDR3: TGTGCCAGCACTAAAAAAGGGGCGAACACTGAAGCTTTCTTT. Combining the CDR3 with reference TRBV2 and TRBJ1-1 gives the whole variable domain EPEVTQTPSHQVTQMGQEVILRCVPISNHLYFYWYRQILGQKVEFLVSFYNNEISEKSEIFDDQFSVERPDGSNFTLKIRSTKLEDSAMYFCASTKKGANTEAFFGQGTRLTVV.

In this sample, this clonotype turned up a few times. J is TRBJ1-1 and V is TRBV30; D gene unclear. Germline CDR1 reads GTSNPN; CDR2 reads SVGIG (reference sequence). This CDR3 region has 12 residues. V was pared by 5 bases and J by 0 bases, with 7 bases between. The DNA of the CDR3 is TGTGCCTGGGGAAGAATGAACACTGAAGCTTTCTTT. Its translation: CAWGRMNTEAFF. The complete variable domain, with remaining parts taken from reference TRBV30 and TRBJ1-1, reads SQTIHQWPATLVQPVGSPLSLECTVEGTSNPNLYWYRQAAGRGLQLLFYSVGIGQISSEVPQNLSASRPQDRQFILSSKKLLLSDSGFYLCAWGRMNTEAFFGQGTRLTVV.

V and J are TRBV5-1 and TRBJ1-1; no clear D. The V end was cut by 3 bases, the J end by 10 bases, with 16 bases between. This CDR3 is 13 amino acids long. Per the germline V gene, CDR1 is SGHRS and CDR2 is YFSETQ. CDR3 sequence (DNA): TGCGCCAGCAGCTCAGCGGGCCCTATCGGAGCTTTCTTT. Encoded protein: CASSSAGPIGAFF.

The V and J genes are TRBV11-2 and TRBJ2-3, with D perhaps TRBD2 (7 bases). Trimming removed 5 bases from V and 5 bases from J, with 20 bases in between. The CDR3 has 16 amino acids. CDR1 and CDR2 from the germline V gene are SGHAT and FQNNGV. The CDR3 sequence: CASSPEGGGPGDTQYF. CDR3 nucleotide sequence: TGTGCCAGCAGCCCCGAGGGGGGGGGCCCGGGAGATACGCAGTATTTT.

This chain links TRBV6-5 with TRBJ1-2; D remains unclear. The germline gives CDR1 MNHEY, CDR2 SVGAGI. V was pared by 5 bases and J by 0 bases, with 7 bases between. This CDR3 contains 13 residues. The CDR3 here is CASSGGTNYGYTF. CDR3 bases: TGTGCCAGCAGTGGAGGTACTAACTATGGCTACACCTTC.

This clonotype has at least ten counts. The chain recombines TRBV29-1 with TRBJ2-2; no reliable D call. The ends were cut back, 5 bases at V and 0 bases at J, with 7 bases in the middle. Germline CDR1 and CDR2: SQVTM and ANQGSEA. The CDR3 has 13 amino acids. CDR3 DNA: TGCAGCGTTTCCTCAACGAACACCGGGGAGCTGTTTTTT. This gives the protein CSVSSTNTGELFF.

The chain joins TRBV7-2 to TRBJ1-6, with D unresolved. Germline CDR1 reads SGHTA; CDR2 reads FQGNSA. The ends were cut back, 3 bases at V and 0 bases at J, with 6 bases in the middle. This CDR3 has 15 residues. In DNA form, the CDR3 reads TGTGCCAGCAGCTTTGAGAGCTCCTATAATTCACCCCTCCACTTT. Amino acids: CASSFESSYNSPLHF.

The chain uses TRBV13 and TRBJ2-3; 11 bases match TRBD2. V shed 6 bases and J 1 base; nucleotides not matched to a gene: 6. This CDR3 comprises 16 residues. Germline CDR1 and CDR2: PRHDT and FYEKMQ (reference sequence). The CDR3 DNA reads as TGTGCCAGCAGTCCTCTAGCGGGGGGAGGCACAGATACGCAGTATTTT. Encoded protein: CASSPLAGGGTDTQYF. The whole variable domain, remainder taken from reference TRBV13 and TRBJ2-3, is AAGVIQSPRHLIKEKRETATLKCYPIPRHDTVYWYQQGPGQDPQFLISFYEKMQSDKGSIPDRFSAQQFSDYHSELNMSSLELGDSALYFCASSPLAGGGTDTQYFGPGTRLTVL.

The V call is TRBV11-2, the J call TRBJ2-7, with TRBD2 matching over 11 bases. The CDR3 has 12 residues. Germline V gene sequence: CDR1 SGHAT, CDR2 FQNNGV. The ends lost 6 bases at V and 10 bases at J; junction bases unmatched: 5. Here the CDR3 reads CASSRSGRAQYF. CDR3 bases: TGTGCCAGCAGTCGTAGCGGGAGGGCCCAGTACTTC. The complete variable domain, with remaining parts taken from reference TRBV11-2 and TRBJ2-7, reads EAGVAQSPRYKIIEKRQSVAFWCNPISGHATLYWYQQILGQGPKLLIQFQNNGVVDDSQLPKDRFSAERLKGVDSTLKIQPAKLEDSAVYLCASSRSGRAQYFGPGTRLTVT.

The table lists this clonotype with many counts. For the CDR3, the DNA is TGTGCCAGCAGCTTGGGTAGCGGGAGCTCCTACGAGCAGTACTTC. Its translation is CASSLGSGSSYEQYF. The rearrangement uses TRBV7-3 and TRBJ2-7; TRBD2 matches 9 bases. Germline V gene lookup returns CDR1 SGHTA and CDR2 FQGTGA. This CDR3 has 15 residues. The V and J ends lost 3 bases and 0 bases, in that order; junction bases with no gene match: 3.

In this sample, this clonotype turned up a few times. The chain carries TRBV29-1 and TRBJ2-1, with D tentatively TRBD1 (5 bases). This CDR3 is built from 10 residues. Germline V gives CDR1 SQVTM, CDR2 ANQGSEA. The V and J ends lost 6 bases and 10 bases respectively, with 10 bases between them. In DNA form, the CDR3 reads TGCAGCGTGGTCCGACAGGAGCAGTTCTTC. It codes for CSVVRQEQFF.

As concerns this clonotype: A junction boundary mismatches the germline segment, possibly from a read error. The rearrangement links TRBV7-7 to TRBJ2-5, with D hard to call. The germline gives CDR1 SSHAT, CDR2 FNYEAQ (reference sequence). The CDR3 sequence is 14 residues long. CDR3 DNA: TGTGCTAGCAGCTTAGTAGGAAAGCAAGAGACCCAGTACTTC. This gives the protein CASSLVGKQETQYF.

This clonotype was seen just once. This sequence joins TRBV4-1 and TRBJ2-1; TRBD2 is a possible D gene (5 bases). CDR1 and CDR2 from the germline V gene are MGHRA and YSYEKL. This CDR3 region has 14 residues. V lost 0 bases and J lost 3, with 6 bases in between. CDR3 DNA: TGCGCCAGCAGCCAAGAAACTAGCTACAATGAGCAGTTCTTC. Amino acids: CASSQETSYNEQFF.